This TCR beta chain stems from a study of blood T cell repertoires in COVID-19. V was pared by 2 bases and J by 9 bases, with 7 bases of the junction left unmatched. This CDR3 has 14 amino acids. Germline V CDR1 and CDR2: LGHDT, YNNKEL (reference sequence). Profiled with immunoSEQ multiplex PCR; TCRdb holds only in-frame clones, not every one. The data hold 60,000 to 75,000 clones, with around 85% observed a single time. This chain connects TRBV3-1 (or the pseudogene TRBV3-2) to TRBJ2-1, with 7 nucleotides matching TRBD2. This TCR was recovered from an elderly woman with acute or convalescent COVID-19. The sequencing input was peripheral blood. In DNA form, the CDR3 reads TGTGCCAGCAGCCAAAAAGCGGGGACCAGTGAGCAGTTCTTC. This codes for CASSQKAGTSEQFF.